Listed below are T cell receptor beta chains from one sample, sequenced in a study of T cell responses to AZD1222 COVID-19 vaccine. TCRdb's copy holds only in-frame clones and misses some; the assay was immunoSEQ multiplex PCR. The sample shows 100,000 to 150,000 clones, more than 75% of them seen only once. Sequenced material: peripheral blood, taken on day 0 of AZD1222 vaccination. The receptors originated from an adult in good health. Both conserved end residues are part of each CDR3. D genes are given only for firm matches. Some rows mark clone size as missing; the rest say once, few, many or name a class of expanded clone.

j_gene: TRBJ1-5
v_gene: TRBV19
d_gene: -
abundance: once
CDR3nt: TGTGCCAGTAGTTTGATTCCCGGGGCCTCAAATCAGCCCCAGCATTTT
CDR3aa: CASSLIPGASNQPQHF

j_gene: TRBJ2-3
v_gene: TRBV5-1
d_gene: TRBD2
abundance: -
CDR3nt: TGCGCCAGCAGCTTGGTACAGCGGGGGCGCGCAGATACGCAGTATTTT
CDR3aa: CASSLVQRGRADTQYF

j_gene: TRBJ2-7
v_gene: TRBV5-6
d_gene: -
abundance: -
CDR3nt: TGTGCCAGCAGCTTGGTTACGGAATCCTTCAACTACGAGCAGTACTTC
CDR3aa: CASSLVTESFNYEQYF

j_gene: TRBJ2-7
v_gene: TRBV18
d_gene: TRBD2
abundance: -
CDR3nt: TGTGCCAGCTCAGTAACACTCCCGGCTAGCGGGACGGACGAGCAGTACTTC
CDR3aa: CASSVTLPASGTDEQYF

j_gene: TRBJ2-5
v_gene: TRBV11-2
d_gene: -
abundance: -
CDR3nt: TGTGCCAGCAGCGTACAAGAGACCCAGTACTTC
CDR3aa: CASSVQETQYF

j_gene: TRBJ2-2
v_gene: TRBV4-3
d_gene: -
abundance: -
CDR3nt: TGCGCCAGCAGCCGAGGACAGAACACCGGGGAGCTGTTTTTT
CDR3aa: CASSRGQNTGELFF

j_gene: TRBJ2-3
v_gene: TRBV7-2
d_gene: -
abundance: -
CDR3nt: TGTGCCAGCAGCTTAGTGGCTGGACAGAGATTAGATACGCAGTATTTT
CDR3aa: CASSLVAGQRLDTQYF

j_gene: TRBJ2-7
v_gene: TRBV3-1/TRBV3-2
d_gene: TRBD1
abundance: -
CDR3nt: TGTGCCAGCAGCCGCGAAGACAGGGGTGGCTACGAGCAGTACTTC
CDR3aa: CASSREDRGGYEQYF

j_gene: TRBJ1-3
v_gene: TRBV2
d_gene: -
abundance: -
CDR3nt: TGTGCCAGCAGTAACGTGGCGACCCGAAACACCATATATTTT
CDR3aa: CASSNVATRNTIYF

j_gene: TRBJ1-5
v_gene: TRBV2
d_gene: TRBD1
abundance: -
CDR3nt: TGTGCCAGCAGATTCGGACAGGGCAATCAGCCCCAGCATTTT
CDR3aa: CASRFGQGNQPQHF

j_gene: TRBJ1-1
v_gene: TRBV7-3
d_gene: -
abundance: -
CDR3nt: TGTGCCAGCAGCTTACAGGGTGGGAACACTGAAGCTTTCTTT
CDR3aa: CASSLQGGNTEAFF

j_gene: TRBJ1-1
v_gene: TRBV9
d_gene: -
abundance: few
CDR3nt: TGTGCCAGCAGCGTAGTGGGAGGGGTGAACACTGAAGCTTTCTTT
CDR3aa: CASSVVGGVNTEAFF

j_gene: TRBJ2-7
v_gene: TRBV6-2/TRBV6-3
d_gene: -
abundance: -
CDR3nt: TGTGCCAGCAGTTATTCAACAGGGAGCTCCTACGAGCAGTACTTC
CDR3aa: CASSYSTGSSYEQYF

j_gene: TRBJ1-1
v_gene: TRBV7-7
d_gene: TRBD1
abundance: once
CDR3nt: TGTGCTAGCAGCCAGGGACAGGGGGCTGAAGCTTTCTTT
CDR3aa: CASSQGQGAEAFF

j_gene: TRBJ2-2
v_gene: TRBV3-1/TRBV3-2
d_gene: TRBD2
abundance: once
CDR3nt: TGTGCCAGCAGCCCATCCGGGGGGGGCTCCGGGGAGCTGTTTTTT
CDR3aa: CASSPSGGGSGELFF

j_gene: TRBJ1-1
v_gene: TRBV19
d_gene: TRBD1
abundance: -
CDR3nt: TGTGCCAGTAGTATAACAGGGGGCGCCGGGGGCACTGAAGCTTTCTTT
CDR3aa: CASSITGGAGGTEAFF

j_gene: TRBJ1-2
v_gene: TRBV10-3
d_gene: -
abundance: -
CDR3nt: TGTGCCCTCGGCGCGGCTAACTATGGCTACACCTTC
CDR3aa: CALGAANYGYTF

j_gene: TRBJ2-5
v_gene: TRBV5-1
d_gene: -
abundance: -
CDR3nt: TGCGCCAGCAGCTTGGTTGGTGCAGGGGAGACCCAGTACTTC
CDR3aa: CASSLVGAGETQYF

j_gene: TRBJ1-1
v_gene: TRBV28
d_gene: -
abundance: -
CDR3nt: TGTGCCAGCAGAGAGCACGTGGGGGGTGGCACTGAAGCTTTCTTT
CDR3aa: CASREHVGGGTEAFF

j_gene: TRBJ2-2
v_gene: TRBV9
d_gene: -
abundance: once
CDR3nt: TGTGCCAGCAGCGTAGGGCAGGGAAGGAACACCGGGGAGCTGTTTTTT
CDR3aa: CASSVGQGRNTGELFF

j_gene: TRBJ2-7
v_gene: TRBV27
d_gene: -
abundance: -
CDR3nt: TGTGCCAGCAGACCATCGGGTTTCTCCTACGAGCAGTACTTC
CDR3aa: CASRPSGFSYEQYF

j_gene: TRBJ2-7
v_gene: TRBV19
d_gene: -
abundance: -
CDR3nt: TGTGCCAGTAGTATTATAAGCGGGACAACGGGGCGCGAGCAGTACTTC
CDR3aa: CASSIISGTTGREQYF

j_gene: TRBJ2-2
v_gene: TRBV19
d_gene: TRBD2
abundance: -
CDR3nt: TGTGCCAGTAGTATTGTGAGCGGGGCACCGATCGGGGAGCTGTTTTTT
CDR3aa: CASSIVSGAPIGELFF

j_gene: TRBJ1-2
v_gene: TRBV27
d_gene: TRBD1
abundance: -
CDR3nt: TGTGCCAGCAGTCCGGGACAGGGGTATGGCTACACCTTC
CDR3aa: CASSPGQGYGYTF

j_gene: TRBJ1-6
v_gene: TRBV6-6
d_gene: -
abundance: -
CDR3nt: TGTGCCAGCAGCCGACCGAATTCACCCCTCCACTTT
CDR3aa: CASSRPNSPLHF

j_gene: TRBJ1-2
v_gene: TRBV27
d_gene: TRBD1
abundance: -
CDR3nt: TGTGCCAGCAGTTTATCAGGGGGCTCCTGGTATGGCTACACCTTC
CDR3aa: CASSLSGGSWYGYTF

j_gene: TRBJ1-2
v_gene: TRBV28
d_gene: -
abundance: -
CDR3nt: TGTGCCAGCAGTTCCCCTGGGGGGAACTATGGCTACACCTTC
CDR3aa: CASSSPGGNYGYTF

j_gene: TRBJ1-2
v_gene: TRBV18
d_gene: TRBD1
abundance: -
CDR3nt: TGTGCCAGCTCACCCGCCGCCGGGACAGGGAGGGGCTACACCTTC
CDR3aa: CASSPAAGTGRGYTF

j_gene: TRBJ1-5
v_gene: TRBV15
d_gene: -
abundance: -
CDR3nt: TGTGCCACCAGCAGAGATGAAGGGCCGGGCGCGGGGCAGCCCCAGCATTTT
CDR3aa: CATSRDEGPGAGQPQHF

j_gene: TRBJ1-1
v_gene: TRBV5-4
d_gene: TRBD1
abundance: once
CDR3nt: TGTGCCATGCTAAAGGACAGGAATTCCGCTGAAGCTTTCTTT
CDR3aa: CAMLKDRNSAEAFF

j_gene: TRBJ2-5
v_gene: TRBV24-1
d_gene: TRBD1
abundance: once
CDR3nt: TGTGCCACCAGTGAAGGGGGCCTGGGACAAGAGACCCAGTACTTC
CDR3aa: CATSEGGLGQETQYF

j_gene: TRBJ2-1
v_gene: TRBV9
d_gene: TRBD1
abundance: -
CDR3nt: TGTGCCAGCAGCAGCAATCCGGGACAGGGATACAATGAGCAGTTCTTC
CDR3aa: CASSSNPGQGYNEQFF

j_gene: TRBJ1-5
v_gene: TRBV6-6
d_gene: -
abundance: -
CDR3nt: TGTGCCAGCAGTTTTGACCGACAGGGCAATCAGCCCCAGCATTTT
CDR3aa: CASSFDRQGNQPQHF

j_gene: TRBJ2-2
v_gene: TRBV2
d_gene: -
abundance: -
CDR3nt: TGTGCCAGCAGTGAAATGGGGGGCGGTGGCACCGGGGAGCTGTTTTTT
CDR3aa: CASSEMGGGGTGELFF

j_gene: TRBJ2-1
v_gene: TRBV24-1
d_gene: TRBD1
abundance: few
CDR3nt: TGTGCCACCAGTGAGAAGGGACAGGGGTACTACAATGAGCAGTTCTTC
CDR3aa: CATSEKGQGYYNEQFF

j_gene: TRBJ2-3
v_gene: TRBV2
d_gene: TRBD2
abundance: -
CDR3nt: TGTGCCAGCATGGCGGTCCCAAGCGGGGGGGGGATGGATACGCAGTATTTT
CDR3aa: CASMAVPSGGGMDTQYF

j_gene: TRBJ1-4
v_gene: TRBV6-5
d_gene: -
abundance: -
CDR3nt: TGTGCCAGCAGTCCCCGTTTCGGTGAAAAACTGTTTTTT
CDR3aa: CASSPRFGEKLFF

j_gene: TRBJ2-1
v_gene: TRBV5-6
d_gene: TRBD2
abundance: -
CDR3nt: TGTGCCAGCAGCTGGTCGACTAGCGGGAGAGACTACAATGAGCAGTTCTTC
CDR3aa: CASSWSTSGRDYNEQFF

j_gene: TRBJ2-5
v_gene: TRBV12-5
d_gene: TRBD2
abundance: -
CDR3nt: TGTGCTAGTGGTTCCGCGGGAGGAGAGACCCAGTACTTC
CDR3aa: CASGSAGGETQYF

j_gene: TRBJ2-3
v_gene: TRBV19
d_gene: -
abundance: once
CDR3nt: TGTGCCAGTAGTATAGGGTTTGGCGCAGATACGCAGTATTTT
CDR3aa: CASSIGFGADTQYF

j_gene: TRBJ2-1
v_gene: TRBV27
d_gene: -
abundance: -
CDR3nt: TGTGCCAGCAGTCCGACAGGCCCGTATGGTGAGCAGTTCTTC
CDR3aa: CASSPTGPYGEQFF

j_gene: TRBJ1-2
v_gene: TRBV19
d_gene: -
abundance: -
CDR3nt: TGTGCCAGTTCCACTGACGGCCTCTATGGCTACACCTTC
CDR3aa: CASSTDGLYGYTF

j_gene: TRBJ2-7
v_gene: TRBV2
d_gene: -
abundance: -
CDR3nt: TGTGCCAGCAGTGAACAGGGGCCCACCAACGAGCAGTACTTC
CDR3aa: CASSEQGPTNEQYF

j_gene: TRBJ1-6
v_gene: TRBV7-2
d_gene: -
abundance: -
CDR3nt: TGTGCCAGCAGCTTATCGGGCAGGGGATCACCCCTCCACTTT
CDR3aa: CASSLSGRGSPLHF

j_gene: TRBJ1-5
v_gene: TRBV18
d_gene: -
abundance: -
CDR3nt: TGTGCCAGCTCACCAGGTTTAGAGAAGCCCCAGCATTTT
CDR3aa: CASSPGLEKPQHF